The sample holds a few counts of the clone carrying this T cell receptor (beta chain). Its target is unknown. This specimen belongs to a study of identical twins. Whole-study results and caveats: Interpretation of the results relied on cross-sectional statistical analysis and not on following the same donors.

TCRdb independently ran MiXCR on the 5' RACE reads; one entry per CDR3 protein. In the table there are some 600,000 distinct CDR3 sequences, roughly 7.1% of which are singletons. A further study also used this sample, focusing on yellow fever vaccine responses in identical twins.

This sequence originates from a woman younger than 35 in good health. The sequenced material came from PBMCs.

The CDR3 protein is CSAVLANTQYF. The CDR3 coding sequence is TGCAGTGCGGTACTAGCGAATACGCAGTATTTT. The chain recombines TRBV20-1 with TRBJ2-3; 7 nucleotides align to TRBD2. The CDR3 contains 11 residues. Trimming at V came to 6 bases and at J to 7 bases, leaving 4 bases not matched to a gene. Germline-derived CDR1 and CDR2 are DFQATT and SNEGSKA (reference sequence).